This T cell receptor beta chain is from a study of vaccination and CD4 T cells after COVID-19. Study information: Post-COVID samples were collected a median approximately 93 days following diagnosis, spanning 35 to 161. Overlapping spike pools from SARS-CoV-2 and HCoV-NL63, HCoV-OC43 and HCoV-229E served as culture stimuli.

As to this clonotype: Its antigen is not known.

Sequencing of DNA taken from cultured CD4+ T cells relied on the Oncomine TCR Beta short-read assay. TCRdb called the PCR reads again in MiXCR, with one record for every CDR3 protein. The table has over 20,000 distinct CDR3 sequences, roughly 42% seen once. Trimming removed 3 bases from V and 3 bases from J; junction bases left unmatched: 6. This CDR3 contains 17 residues. Per the germline V gene, CDR1 is DFQATT and CDR2 is SNEGSKA (reference sequence). Treatment of the sample: approximately nine-day PBMC culture with coronavirus spike peptide pools or control peptides (ViraFEST assay). TCRs were sequenced by ViraFEST after antigen-specific T cells had been expanded with peptide pools. Researchers grew the cells for approximately 9 days and then pulled out CD4+ T cells by negative selection.

The chain combines TRBV20-1 with TRBJ2-3; 16 nucleotides match TRBD2. The receptor's source is a human donor who had recovered from COVID-19. Material for sequencing was CD4+ T cells from blood, cultured in vitro. CDR3 amino acids: CSASPGLAGGRTDTQYF. In nucleotides, the CDR3 is TGCAGTGCTAGCCCGGGACTAGCGGGGGGGCGGACAGATACGCAGTATTTT.